Below, 3 T cell receptor beta chains from the same sample are listed, as sequenced in a study of CD8 T cells in ankylosing spondylitis. Broader study findings: In ankylosing spondylitis blood, a motif of roughly 8 highly homologous TCR beta variants appeared characteristic.

Their specific antigens are unknown. MiXCR, applied by TCRdb to the 5' RACE reads, yields one record per CDR3 protein. The profile shows approximately 140,000 distinct CDR3 sequences, 17% of them singletons. The material sequenced was blood, either unsorted or a sorted T cell fraction (not recorded which). All receptors derive from a male donor with ankylosing spondylitis.

The sample holds one count of this clonotype. V gene TRBV14 combines with J gene TRBJ1-5, with D hard to call. Germline CDR1 and CDR2: SGHDN and FVKESK. The V end was cut by 1 base, the J end by 6 bases, with 22 bases between. This CDR3 is 18 amino acids long. The CDR3 nucleotides read TGTGCCAGCAGCCAAGGGCCAGCGGAACAATGGCCCGGTCAGCCCCAGCATTTT. Its protein is CASSQGPAEQWPGQPQHF.

This clonotype turned up a few times. The genes are TRBV9 and TRBJ2-1; 7 nucleotides align to TRBD2. Germline assignment: CDR1 SGDLS and CDR2 YYNGEE. The CDR3 is made up of 14 amino acids. With V trimmed by 4 bases and J by 8 bases, 9 bases remained unmatched. CDR3 in DNA: TGTGCCAGCAGCCCGCGACTAGCTTCAGATGAGCAGTTCTTC. The encoded protein is CASSPRLASDEQFF.

The V gene is TRBV5-1, the J gene TRBJ2-1; D not certain. This CDR3 has 17 amino acids. V lost 1 base, J lost 0 bases, and 14 bases lay in between. Looked up from germline, CDR1 is SGHRS and CDR2 is YFSETQ. In nucleotides, the CDR3 is TGCGCCAGCAGCTTGTTCCGCGAGAGAAGCTCCTACAATGAGCAGTTCTTC. It yields the protein CASSLFRERSSYNEQFF. Full variable domain (remainder filled in from reference TRBV5-1 and TRBJ2-1): KAGVTQTPRYLIKTRGQQVTLSCSPISGHRSVSWYQQTPGQGLQFLFEYFSETQRNKGNFPGRFSGRQFSNSRSEMNVSTLELGDSALYLCASSLFRERSSYNEQFFGPGTRLTVL.